This record looks at one TCR beta chain sequence and its context. This CDR3 spans 13 amino acids. V gave up 5 bases and J gave up 6 bases, with 13 bases separating them. CDR1 SGHTA and CDR2 FQGTGA come from the germline V gene. The sample comes from a study of cytomegalovirus exposure and HLA in healthy donors. It was with 60 Vbeta and 13 Jbeta primers that the PCR ran. Assay: immunoSEQ multiplex PCR; the TCRdb copy retains only in-frame clones and omits some. The sample carries 98,000 or so clones, about three quarters recorded once. The chain employs TRBV7-3 and TRBJ1-1, with a tentative D call TRBD1 (6 bases). What was sequenced was PBMCs. The receptor comes from a man between 60 and 75 years old in good health and CMV-seropositive. The CDR3 loop reads CASSRRGLPEAFF. CDR3 coding DNA: TGTGCCAGCAGCCGAAGGGGGTTGCCTGAAGCTTTCTTT.